The clone carrying this T cell receptor (beta chain) was found many times. Its antigen is undetermined. HTBI primers from iRepertoire and Arm-PCR of CDR3 regions yielded the TCR beta libraries. Each CDR3 protein is one row after TCRdb ran MiXCR on the multiplex PCR reads. This repertoire shows about 470,000 distinct CDR3 sequences, about 20% found once; its top ten account for 7% to 10%. The source of the sample is a study of regulatory T cells in long-lasting Graves disease. Turning to the study itself: Positive TSH receptor antibodies alongside over 5 years of antithyroid drugs were what marked Graves' disease as persistent.

The V and J ends lost 7 bases and 1 base respectively, with 11 bases between them. CDR3 length: 14 amino acids. Germline CDR1 and CDR2: MDHEN and SYDVKM. General observations from the study: Patients with persistent disease showed a bias toward TRBV28, TRBJ1-2 and TRBJ2-5.

Time point given: persistent/refractory GD, antithyroid drugs over 5 years with positive TRAb. Generation of the TCR library employed RNA extracted from PBMCs. Staff drew approximately 9.3 milliliters of peripheral blood into EDTA tubes. The TCR originated in a female donor with Graves disease. Specimen: peripheral blood mononuclear cells (PBMCs), collected when the disease was refractory, from a patient treated with antithyroid drugs. The chain joins TRBV28 to TRBJ1-5, with D uncertain. The CDR3 is CASMGRTSNQPQHF. The CDR3 DNA reads as TGTGCCAGCATGGGCAGAACGAGCAATCAGCCCCAGCATTTT.